The 2 T cell receptor beta chains presented below share a single source sample, sequenced in a study of regulatory T cells in long-lasting Graves disease. As to time point: newly diagnosed GD, antithyroid drugs for less than 3 months. Extracted PBMC RNA gave rise to the TCR library. Libraries of TCR beta came from iRepertoire HTBI primers plus Arm-PCR of CDR3 regions. One entry per CDR3 protein results from TCRdb running MiXCR on the multiplex PCR reads. The sample holds 400,000 to 450,000 distinct CDR3 sequences; around 15% are singletons and the top ten take around 10%. A further study also used this sample, focusing on T cells in Graves' hyperthyroidism and ophthalmopathy.

This specimen consisted of peripheral blood mononuclear cells (PBMCs), obtained at new diagnosis, from a patient treated with antithyroid drugs. Receptors were obtained from a woman aged 25 to 39 with Graves disease.

This clonotype was counted at least ten times. The V call is TRBV7-2, the J call TRBJ2-4; 8 bases are shared with TRBD1. With V trimmed by 5 bases and J by 1 base, 13 bases remained unmatched. Germline values: CDR1 SGHTA, CDR2 FQGNSA. The length of the CDR3 is 18 residues. The CDR3: CASSPDRVGLAAKNIQYF. The CDR3 DNA reads as TGTGCCAGCAGCCCGGACAGGGTTGGGTTGGCGGCCAAAAACATTCAGTACTTC. Drawing the rest from reference TRBV7-2 and TRBJ2-4, the complete variable domain is GAGVSQSPSNKVTEKGKDVELRCDPISGHTALYWYRQSLGQGLEFLIYFQGNSAPDKSGLPSDRFSAERTGGSVSTLTIQRTQQEDSAVYLCASSPDRVGLAAKNIQYFGAGTRLSVL.

The V and J genes are TRBV5-1 and TRBJ2-2; 9 bases agree with TRBD2. The CDR3 runs 14 residues. Unmatched junction bases numbered 8, after V lost 6 bases and J lost 8 bases. The germline V gene encodes CDR1 SGHRS and CDR2 YFSETQ. The CDR3 spells CASTRLAGEGELFF. CDR3 nucleotides: TGCGCCAGCACTCGATTAGCGGGAGAGGGGGAGCTGTTTTTT.